These 9 T cell receptor beta chains share one sample of origin, sequenced in a study of T cell changes during pregnancy in multiple sclerosis. Profiling relied on immunoSEQ multiplex PCR, and the TCRdb table lists in-frame clones only, not all of them. Of tens of thousands of clones in the sample, 92% were seen once. The sample here was peripheral blood, taken in the second trimester of pregnancy. These receptors were obtained from a female donor in good health, enrolled as a control in a pregnancy study.

This chain joins TRBV30 and TRBJ2-7, with 7 bases fitting TRBD2. The CDR3 is made up of 14 amino acids. In germline, CDR1 is GTSNPN, CDR2 SVGIG (reference sequence). V lost 1 base and J lost 3; bases outside the gene matches: 6. The CDR3 spells CAWSDAGVFYEQYF. The CDR3 nucleotides read TGTGCCTGGAGTGACGCGGGAGTTTTCTACGAGCAGTACTTC.

V is TRBV7-2 and J is TRBJ2-3; D remains ambiguous. The CDR3 totals 14 residues. The V end lost 5 bases, the J end lost 2 bases, and 11 bases lay between the germline ends. Germline CDR1 reads SGHTA; CDR2 reads FQGNSA. DNA for the CDR3: TGTGCCAGCAGCCTGGTGGTAGACACAGATACGCAGTATTTT. It specifies CASSLVVDTDTQYF. Full variable domain (rest looked up from reference TRBV7-2 and TRBJ2-3): GAGVSQSPSNKVTEKGKDVELRCDPISGHTALYWYRQSLGQGLEFLIYFQGNSAPDKSGLPSDRFSAERTGGSVSTLTIQRTQQEDSAVYLCASSLVVDTDTQYFGPGTRLTVL.

The rearrangement uses TRBV28 and TRBJ1-5; tentative D call: TRBD1 (5 bases). Trimming stripped 5 bases from V and 1 base from J, with 12 bases between. The CDR3 extends over 15 amino acids. The germline CDR1 and CDR2 sequences are MDHEN and SYDVKM. CDR3 coding DNA: TGTGCCAGCAGTCCAACAGGTCAGAGCAATCAGCCCCAGCATTTT. This codes for CASSPTGQSNQPQHF.

This clone was seen just once. The genes are TRBV18 and TRBJ2-5, with D maybe TRBD1 (6 bases). V gave up 3 bases and J gave up 3 bases, with 11 bases separating them. This CDR3 is built from 14 residues. Germline-derived CDR1 and CDR2 are KGHSH and LQKENI. CDR3 loop: CASSPGHREETQYF. The CDR3 coding sequence is TGTGCCAGCTCACCTGGCCACAGGGAAGAGACCCAGTACTTC.

V usage is TRBV30 and J usage is TRBJ1-2; TRBD1 might be the D (6 bases). V dropped 8 bases and J dropped 8 bases, with 15 bases sitting between them. CDR3 size: 11 residues. Germline CDR1 GTSNPN, CDR2 SVGIG (reference sequence). The CDR3 spells CAHLTGGGYTF. The DNA for the CDR3 is TGTGCCCACCTTACGGGGGGCGGCTACACCTTC. The full variable domain, in which reference TRBV30 and TRBJ1-2 provide the parts outside the CDR3, is SQTIHQWPATLVQPVGSPLSLECTVEGTSNPNLYWYRQAAGRGLQLLFYSVGIGQISSEVPQNLSASRPQDRQFILSSKKLLLSDSGFYLCAHLTGGGYTFGSGTRLTVV.

The chain employs TRBV11-1 and TRBJ2-1, with a tentative D call TRBD1 (5 bases). Germline values: CDR1 SGHAT, CDR2 FQDESV (reference sequence). The CDR3 spans 13 residues. V was pared by 5 bases and J by 4 bases, with 9 bases between. Here the CDR3 DNA reads TGTGCCAGCAGCCTGACAGCTTACAATGAGCAGTTCTTC. As protein: CASSLTAYNEQFF.

The rearrangement joins TRBV19 to TRBJ2-1; 10 positions match TRBD1. Germline lookup yields CDR1 LNHDA and CDR2 SQIVND (reference sequence). The CDR3 consists of 14 residues. V dropped 7 bases and J dropped 8; count of bases not matched to a gene: 8. The CDR3 DNA is TGTGCCAGTACCCGGGACAGGGGTTACGATGAGCAGTTCTTC. Translation: CASTRDRGYDEQFF.

The genes are TRBV19 and TRBJ1-5, with D possibly matching TRBD1 (5 bases). The germline gives CDR1 LNHDA, CDR2 SQIVND (reference sequence). The V gene lost 10 bases and the J gene lost 2 bases, with 12 bases spanning the gap. The CDR3 is 13 residues long. CDR3 region: CATQGIGNQPQHF. The CDR3 DNA is TGTGCCACCCAGGGAATAGGCAATCAGCCCCAGCATTTT.

This clone was seen more than once but under ten times. This chain joins TRBV7-3 and TRBJ2-3; 13 bases fit TRBD2. Germline values: CDR1 SGHTA, CDR2 FQGTGA. This CDR3 comprises 17 residues. J was trimmed by 5 bases and V by 5 bases; bases with no gene match: 10. In DNA form, the CDR3 reads TGTGCCAGCAGCCTTGAGGGGACTAGCGGGGTTGGAGATACGCAGTATTTT. Translating it yields CASSLEGTSGVGDTQYF.